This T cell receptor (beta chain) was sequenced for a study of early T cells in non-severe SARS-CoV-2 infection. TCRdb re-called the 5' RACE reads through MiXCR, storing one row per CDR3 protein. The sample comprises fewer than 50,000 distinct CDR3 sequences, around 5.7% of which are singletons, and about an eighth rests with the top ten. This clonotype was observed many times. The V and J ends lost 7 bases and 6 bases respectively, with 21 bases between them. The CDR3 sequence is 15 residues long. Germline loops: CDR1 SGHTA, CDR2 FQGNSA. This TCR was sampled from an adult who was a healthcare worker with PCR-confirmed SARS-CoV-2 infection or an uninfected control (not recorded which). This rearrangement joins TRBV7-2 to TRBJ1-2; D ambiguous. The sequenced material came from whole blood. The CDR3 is CASTTAASWPDGYTF. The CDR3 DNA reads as TGTGCCAGCACGACGGCAGCTTCTTGGCCGGATGGCTACACCTTC. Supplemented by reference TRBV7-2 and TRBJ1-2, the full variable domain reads GAGVSQSPSNKVTEKGKDVELRCDPISGHTALYWYRQSLGQGLEFLIYFQGNSAPDKSGLPSDRFSAERTGGSVSTLTIQRTQQEDSAVYLCASTTAASWPDGYTFGSGTRLTVV.